This is a list of T cell receptor beta chains from one sample in a study of blood T cell repertoires in COVID-19. Assay used: immunoSEQ multiplex PCR; TCRdb lists only in-frame clones, some missing. The profile shows about 51,000 clones, roughly 86% of them singletons. Sequenced: peripheral blood. The receptors here all came from a man older than 75 with active COVID-19. CDR3s include the opening cysteine and the closing phenylalanine or tryptophan. D genes are given only for firm matches. Clone size is stated in some rows and not others, as once, few, many or a class when expanded.

d_call: .
clone_size: .
j_call: TRBJ2-3
v_call: TRBV11-3
cdr3_aa: CASSLEQATDTQYF
cdr3_nt: TGTGCCAGCAGCTTAGAACAGGCCACAGATACGCAGTATTTT

d_call: TRBD2
clone_size: .
j_call: TRBJ2-3
v_call: TRBV6-2/TRBV6-3
cdr3_aa: CASSQGGRVSTDTQYF
cdr3_nt: TGTGCCAGCAGCCAGGGAGGGAGAGTTTCAACAGATACGCAGTATTTT

d_call: TRBD2
clone_size: .
j_call: TRBJ2-3
v_call: TRBV3-1/TRBV3-2
cdr3_aa: CASSQDSASGSMDTQYF
cdr3_nt: TGTGCCAGCAGCCAAGATTCGGCTAGCGGGAGTATGGATACGCAGTATTTT

d_call: TRBD1
clone_size: .
j_call: TRBJ2-7
v_call: TRBV3-1/TRBV3-2
cdr3_aa: CASSHRTGLYYEQYF
cdr3_nt: TGTGCCAGCAGCCATAGGACAGGGTTATACTACGAGCAGTACTTC

d_call: .
clone_size: .
j_call: TRBJ1-2
v_call: TRBV6-4
cdr3_aa: CASTVDRPHKLSYTF
cdr3_nt: TGTGCCAGCACCGTTGACAGGCCGCATAAATTATCCTACACCTTC

d_call: TRBD2
clone_size: .
j_call: TRBJ2-5
v_call: TRBV5-4
cdr3_aa: CASSLLAVQETQYF
cdr3_nt: TGTGCCAGCAGCTTACTAGCGGTGCAAGAGACCCAGTACTTC

d_call: TRBD2
clone_size: once
j_call: TRBJ2-5
v_call: TRBV10-3
cdr3_aa: CAIAETSGGIGETQYF
cdr3_nt: TGTGCCATCGCCGAGACTAGCGGGGGGATTGGGGAGACCCAGTACTTC

d_call: .
clone_size: few
j_call: TRBJ2-3
v_call: TRBV27
cdr3_aa: CASSRGGWFRGRSPDTQYF
cdr3_nt: TGTGCCAGCAGTCGAGGGGGCTGGTTTCGCGGGAGGTCCCCAGATACGCAGTATTTT

d_call: .
clone_size: .
j_call: TRBJ1-2
v_call: TRBV12-3/TRBV12-4
cdr3_aa: CASSTTRVGYTF
cdr3_nt: TGTGCCAGCAGTACTACGAGGGTTGGCTACACCTTC

d_call: TRBD2
clone_size: .
j_call: TRBJ2-3
v_call: TRBV7-9
cdr3_aa: CASSRAGGTDTQYF
cdr3_nt: TGTGCCAGCAGCCGAGCGGGAGGGACAGATACGCAGTATTTT

d_call: TRBD1
clone_size: .
j_call: TRBJ2-2
v_call: TRBV30
cdr3_aa: CAWSARGTGELFF
cdr3_nt: TGTGCCTGGAGTGCCAGGGGGACCGGGGAGCTGTTTTTT

d_call: TRBD2
clone_size: .
j_call: TRBJ2-3
v_call: TRBV9
cdr3_aa: CASSFPRGGTDTQYF
cdr3_nt: TGTGCCAGCAGCTTTCCGAGGGGAGGGACAGATACGCAGTATTTT

d_call: TRBD2
clone_size: once
j_call: TRBJ2-1
v_call: TRBV7-3
cdr3_aa: CASSLTLAGVLGNEQFF
cdr3_nt: TGTGCCAGCAGCTTAACGCTAGCGGGAGTATTAGGCAATGAGCAGTTCTTC

d_call: TRBD2
clone_size: .
j_call: TRBJ2-7
v_call: TRBV7-8
cdr3_aa: CASSLEGGRTPEQYF
cdr3_nt: TGTGCCAGCAGCTTAGAGGGCGGGAGGACCCCTGAGCAGTACTTC

d_call: TRBD1
clone_size: .
j_call: TRBJ1-1
v_call: TRBV6-2/TRBV6-3
cdr3_aa: CASSYGGGRDTEAFF
cdr3_nt: TGTGCCAGCAGTTACGGAGGGGGCCGTGACACTGAAGCTTTCTTT